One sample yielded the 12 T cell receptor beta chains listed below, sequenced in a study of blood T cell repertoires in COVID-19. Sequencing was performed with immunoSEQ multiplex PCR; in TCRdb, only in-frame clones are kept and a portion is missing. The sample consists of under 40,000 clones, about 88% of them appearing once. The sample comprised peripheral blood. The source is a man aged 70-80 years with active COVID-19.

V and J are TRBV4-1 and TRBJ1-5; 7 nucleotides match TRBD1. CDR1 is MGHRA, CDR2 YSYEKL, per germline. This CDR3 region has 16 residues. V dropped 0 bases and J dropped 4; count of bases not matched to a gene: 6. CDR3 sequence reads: CASSQDLDRPNQPQHF. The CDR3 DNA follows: TGCGCCAGCAGCCAAGATTTGGACAGGCCAAATCAGCCCCAGCATTTT.

The CDR3 protein is CASSVRQGALNEQYF. CDR3 sequence (DNA): TGTGCCAGCAGCGTCCGACAGGGGGCGCTCAACGAGCAGTACTTC. This sequence joins TRBV5-8 and TRBJ2-7; 10 bases line up with TRBD1. With V trimmed by 4 bases and J by 5 bases, 9 bases remained unmatched. Per the germline V gene, CDR1 is SGHTS and CDR2 is YDEGEE. CDR3 length: 15 amino acids.

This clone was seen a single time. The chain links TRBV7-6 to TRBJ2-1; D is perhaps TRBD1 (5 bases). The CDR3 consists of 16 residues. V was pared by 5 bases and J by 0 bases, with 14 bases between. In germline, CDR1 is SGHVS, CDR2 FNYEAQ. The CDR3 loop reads CASSLQALSSYNEQFF. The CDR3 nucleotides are TGTGCCAGCAGCCTACAGGCTCTAAGCTCCTACAATGAGCAGTTCTTC.

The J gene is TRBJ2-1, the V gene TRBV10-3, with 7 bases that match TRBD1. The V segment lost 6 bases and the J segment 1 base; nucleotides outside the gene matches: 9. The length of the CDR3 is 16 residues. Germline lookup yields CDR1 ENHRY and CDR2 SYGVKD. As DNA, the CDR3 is TGTGCCATCAGCGACCCGGGCAGGGGGTCCTACAATGAGCAGTTCTTC. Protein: CAISDPGRGSYNEQFF.

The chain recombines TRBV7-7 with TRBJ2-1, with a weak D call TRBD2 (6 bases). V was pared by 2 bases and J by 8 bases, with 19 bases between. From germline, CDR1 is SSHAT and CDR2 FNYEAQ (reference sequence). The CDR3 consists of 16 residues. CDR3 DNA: TGTGCCAGCAGCTTATACGGGACTGAGAGTATCGATGAGCAGTTCTTC. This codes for CASSLYGTESIDEQFF.

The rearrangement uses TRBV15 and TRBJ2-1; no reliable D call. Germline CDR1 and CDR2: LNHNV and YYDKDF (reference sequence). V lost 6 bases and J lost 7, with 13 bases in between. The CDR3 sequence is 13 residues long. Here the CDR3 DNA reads TGTGCCACCAGTCCCCTAGTTCTGAATGAGCAGTTCTTC. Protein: CATSPLVLNEQFF.

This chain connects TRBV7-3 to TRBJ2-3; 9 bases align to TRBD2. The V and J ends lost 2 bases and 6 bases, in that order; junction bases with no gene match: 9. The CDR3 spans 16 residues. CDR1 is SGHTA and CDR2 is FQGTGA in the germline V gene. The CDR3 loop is CASSLGGAGGRDTQYF. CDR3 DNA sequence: TGTGCCAGCAGCTTAGGGGGCGCGGGAGGGAGGGATACGCAGTATTTT.

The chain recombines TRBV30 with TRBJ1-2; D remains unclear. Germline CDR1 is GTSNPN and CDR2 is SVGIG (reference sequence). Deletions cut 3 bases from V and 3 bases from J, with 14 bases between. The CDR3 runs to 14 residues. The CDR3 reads CAWRRSGNYYGYTF. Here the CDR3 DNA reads TGTGCCTGGAGGCGGAGCGGGAATTACTATGGCTACACCTTC.

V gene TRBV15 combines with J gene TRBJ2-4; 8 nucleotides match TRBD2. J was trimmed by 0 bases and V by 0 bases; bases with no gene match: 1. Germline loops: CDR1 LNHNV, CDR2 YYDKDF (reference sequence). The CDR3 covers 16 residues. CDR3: CATSRESGRAKNIQYF. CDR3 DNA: TGTGCCACCAGCAGAGAAAGCGGGAGAGCCAAAAACATTCAGTACTTC.

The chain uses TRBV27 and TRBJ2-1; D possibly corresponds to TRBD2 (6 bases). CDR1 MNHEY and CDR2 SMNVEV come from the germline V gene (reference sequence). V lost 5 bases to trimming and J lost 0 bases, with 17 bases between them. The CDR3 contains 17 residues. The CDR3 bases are TGTGCCAGCAGTCCACTACTCGGGGGACTCTCCTACAATGAGCAGTTCTTC. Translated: CASSPLLGGLSYNEQFF.

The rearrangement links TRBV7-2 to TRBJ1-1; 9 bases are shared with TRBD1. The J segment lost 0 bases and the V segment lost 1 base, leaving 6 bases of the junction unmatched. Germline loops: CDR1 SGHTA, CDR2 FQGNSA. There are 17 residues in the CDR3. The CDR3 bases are TGTGCCAGCAGCTTAGGCGGGACAGGGCCTATGAACACTGAAGCTTTCTTT. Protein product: CASSLGGTGPMNTEAFF.

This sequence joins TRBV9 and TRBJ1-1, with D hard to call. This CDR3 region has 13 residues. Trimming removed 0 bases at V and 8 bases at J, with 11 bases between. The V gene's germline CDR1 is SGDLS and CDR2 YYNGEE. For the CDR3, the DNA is TGTGCCAGCAGCGTAGACCCGGGTGGGGAAGCTTTCTTT. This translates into CASSVDPGGEAFF.